The 21 T cell receptor beta chains reported below all come from one sample, sequenced in a study of blood T cell repertoires in COVID-19. The method was immunoSEQ multiplex PCR; TCRdb's version includes in-frame clones alone and lacks a portion of them. The sample holds some 390,000 clones; approximately 89% are singletons and the top ten take under 2%. Sequenced input: peripheral blood. These receptors were collected from a woman aged 40 to 50 with COVID-19, enrolled during active disease.

The chain links TRBV5-1 to TRBJ2-7; weak D call: TRBD1 (5 bases). The V gene's germline CDR1 is SGHRS and CDR2 YFSETQ. V gave up 0 bases and J gave up 3 bases, with 13 bases separating them. This CDR3 has 15 amino acids. The CDR3: CASSLGLGLYYEQYF. CDR3 DNA sequence: TGCGCCAGCAGCTTGGGTCTGGGGCTCTACTACGAGCAGTACTTC.

The genes are TRBV10-3 and TRBJ2-7; D may be TRBD1 (6 bases). V lost 6 bases to trimming and J lost 4 bases, with 31 bases between them. The CDR3 loop spans 19 amino acids. Germline assignment: CDR1 ENHRY and CDR2 SYGVKD. This CDR3 is CAIRAPPGATPGDGYEQYF. For the CDR3, the DNA is TGTGCCATCAGGGCCCCCCCAGGGGCGACACCCGGGGATGGTTACGAGCAGTACTTC.

The CDR3 sequence is CASRPAAGTSVLLRQFF. The CDR3 nucleotides read TGTGCCAGCAGACCCGCCGCCGGGACTAGCGTACTACTGAGGCAGTTCTTC. This sequence joins TRBV7-9 and TRBJ2-1; 10 positions agree with TRBD2. CDR1 is SEHNR and CDR2 is FQNEAQ in the germline V gene (reference sequence). The CDR3 spans 17 residues. The V and J ends lost 6 bases and 12 bases, in that order; junction bases with no gene match: 20.

The V call is TRBV19, the J call TRBJ1-4; D uncertain. The CDR3 loop spans 13 amino acids. With 7 bases removed from V and 2 bases from J, the gap between germline ends came to 8 bases. Germline-derived CDR1 and CDR2 are LNHDA and SQIVND (reference sequence). The CDR3 region has the DNA TGTGCCAGTATCGGAGATACTAATGAAAAACTGTTTTTT. This translates into CASIGDTNEKLFF. The full variable domain, with the rest looked up from reference TRBV19 and TRBJ1-4, is DGGITQSPKYLFRKEGQNVTLSCEQNLNHDAMYWYRQDPGQGLRLIYYSQIVNDFQKGDIAEGYSVSREKKESFPLTVTSAQKNPTAFYLCASIGDTNEKLFFGSGTQLSVL.

This sequence joins TRBV6-2 or TRBV6-3 and TRBJ2-1; TRBD2 matches at 9 bases. CDR1 MNHEY and CDR2 SVGEGT come from the germline V gene. The length of the CDR3 is 15 residues. Losses at the gene ends were 4 bases for V and 4 bases for J; bases not matched to a gene: 5. CDR3 coding DNA: TGTGCCAGCAGTTTGCTAGCGGGAATGTACAATGAGCAGTTCTTC. This gives the protein CASSLLAGMYNEQFF.

The genes are TRBV6-6 and TRBJ1-5, with 9 bases identical to TRBD1. With V trimmed by 5 bases and J by 3 bases, 11 bases remained unmatched. The germline gives CDR1 MNHNY, CDR2 SVGAGI (reference sequence). CDR3 length: 17 amino acids. The CDR3 sequence: CASSQIGTGTHNQPQHF. The CDR3 coding sequence is TGTGCCAGCAGTCAGATTGGGACAGGGACCCACAATCAGCCCCAGCATTTT.

The CDR3 sequence: CASSMLPGQAKETQYF. The CDR3 nucleotides are TGTGCCAGTAGTATGCTACCGGGACAGGCTAAAGAGACCCAGTACTTC. V is TRBV19 and J is TRBJ2-5, with 8 bases that match TRBD1. This CDR3 comprises 16 residues. V shed 3 bases and J 3 bases; nucleotides not matched to a gene: 9. CDR1 is LNHDA and CDR2 is SQIVND in the germline V gene (reference sequence).

The chain uses TRBV6-6 and TRBJ1-4, with a tentative D call TRBD1 (5 bases). Germline V lookup: CDR1 MNHNY, CDR2 SVGAGI (reference sequence). Trimming removed 10 bases at V and 0 bases at J, with 9 bases between. This CDR3 is 13 amino acids long. This CDR3 is CATRTSTNEKLFF. The CDR3 DNA sequence: TGTGCCACACGGACATCAACTAATGAAAAACTGTTTTTT.

The chain couples TRBV4-1 to TRBJ2-2, with 10 bases identical to TRBD2. V was clipped by 0 bases and J by 14 bases; unmatched bases: 9. Germline CDR1 and CDR2: MGHRA and YSYEKL. The CDR3 length is 15 residues. The CDR3 protein is CASSQDLAGAPLLFF. In nucleotides, the CDR3 is TGCGCCAGCAGCCAAGATCTAGCGGGGGCGCCCCTACTGTTTTTT.

The V and J genes are TRBV3-1 (or the pseudogene TRBV3-2) and TRBJ1-1; no firm D call. The CDR3 covers 12 residues. CDR1 LGHDT and CDR2 YNNKEL come from the germline V gene (reference sequence). Trimming stripped 4 bases from V and 7 bases from J, with 10 bases between. CDR3 residues: CASSLYEGEAFF. CDR3 bases: TGTGCCAGCAGCCTATACGAGGGTGAAGCTTTCTTT.

This chain links TRBV7-9 with TRBJ1-1; D gene ambiguous. V lost 1 base and J 0 bases, leaving 12 bases between the germline ends. Germline assignment: CDR1 SEHNR and CDR2 FQNEAQ (reference sequence). This CDR3 region has 16 residues. The CDR3 bases are TGTGCCAGCAGCTTAGGGCAGCGCGATTTGAACACTGAAGCTTTCTTT. It translates to CASSLGQRDLNTEAFF.

The chain recombines TRBV6-5 with TRBJ2-3; TRBD1 matches 7 bases. Germline-derived CDR1 and CDR2 are MNHEY and SVGAGI. V was pared by 0 bases and J by 2 bases, with 5 bases of the junction left unmatched. The CDR3 loop spans 16 amino acids. CDR3 sequence: CASSYSDRAVTDTQYF. In nucleotides, the CDR3 is TGTGCCAGCAGTTACTCCGACAGGGCCGTCACAGATACGCAGTATTTT.

The chain joins TRBV24-1 to TRBJ1-1; 12 bases are shared with TRBD1. Germline CDR1 KGHDR, CDR2 SFDVKD. CDR3 size: 14 residues. The junction had 7 bases not matched to a gene; V was cut back by 9 bases and J by 6 bases. The CDR3 protein is CATAGQGAGAEAFF. CDR3 sequence (DNA): TGTGCCACCGCGGGACAGGGGGCGGGGGCTGAAGCTTTCTTT.

This chain connects TRBV28 to TRBJ2-7; 7 bases map to TRBD2. This CDR3 comprises 13 residues. CDR1 and CDR2 from the germline V gene are MDHEN and SYDVKM. J gave up 2 bases and V 7 bases, and 5 bases lay outside the gene matches. The CDR3 here is CASKEGLAYEQYF. The CDR3 nucleotides are TGTGCCAGCAAAGAAGGACTAGCCTACGAGCAGTACTTC. The full variable domain, its missing parts supplied by reference TRBV28 and TRBJ2-7, is DVKVTQSSRYLVKRTGEKVFLECVQDMDHENMFWYRQDPGLGLRLIYFSYDVKMKEKGDIPEGYSVSREKKERFSLILESASTNQTSMYLCASKEGLAYEQYFGPGTRLTVT.

The count of this clone is one. V and J are TRBV28 and TRBJ2-7; 8 nucleotides agree with TRBD1. There are 12 residues in the CDR3. CDR1 and CDR2 from the germline V gene are MDHEN and SYDVKM. The V gene end was trimmed by 7 bases and the J gene end by 10 bases; junction bases not matched to a gene: 9. CDR3 residues: CASTRDRSHQYF. The DNA for the CDR3 is TGTGCCAGCACCCGGGACAGGAGTCATCAGTACTTC.

The chain joins TRBV29-1 to TRBJ1-1; perhaps TRBD1 as D (6 bases). The V end was cut by 7 bases, the J end by 1 base, with 13 bases between. This CDR3 region has 13 residues. Germline assignment: CDR1 SQVTM and CDR2 ANQGSEA. The CDR3 spells CSGGHTQNTEAFF. DNA of the CDR3: TGCAGCGGGGGACACACACAGAACACTGAAGCTTTCTTT.

The chain recombines TRBV25-1 with TRBJ1-2; a possible D gene is TRBD1 (6 bases). Trimming left V 3 bases short and J 3 bases short, with 8 bases between. Germline CDR1 and CDR2: MGHDK and SYGVNS. The CDR3 is made up of 13 amino acids. The CDR3 here is CASSEDSYYGYTF. The CDR3 region has the DNA TGTGCCAGCAGTGAGGACAGCTACTATGGCTACACCTTC.

The CDR3 DNA is TGTGCCACCAGCAGAGATCTCGGCAGGGGAGGGGAAAAACTGTTTTTT. It yields the protein CATSRDLGRGGEKLFF. This rearrangement joins TRBV15 to TRBJ1-4; weak D call: TRBD1 (6 bases). V lost 0 bases, J lost 8 bases, and 16 bases lay in between. The germline V gene has CDR1 LNHNV and CDR2 YYDKDF (reference sequence). There are 16 residues in the CDR3.

A remark on this clone: The sample carries other DNA sequences with the same CDR3. The chain uses TRBV28 and TRBJ1-3; D is unclear. Germline loops: CDR1 MDHEN, CDR2 SYDVKM. The CDR3 consists of 12 residues. The V end was cut by 3 bases, the J end by 4 bases, with 4 bases between. CDR3 coding DNA: TGTGCCAGCAGTTTGTCGGGAAACACCATATATTTT. This gives the protein CASSLSGNTIYF.

The V gene is TRBV27, the J gene TRBJ1-2; TRBD1 matches at 9 bases. V shed 5 bases and J 5 bases; nucleotides not matched to a gene: 9. The V gene's germline CDR1 is MNHEY and CDR2 SMNVEV (reference sequence). The CDR3 consists of 15 residues. The CDR3 DNA sequence: TGTGCCAGCAGTCCCCTGGACAGGGGAGCTTATGGCTACACCTTC. Protein product: CASSPLDRGAYGYTF.

The chain is built from TRBV19 and TRBJ1-1; D is perhaps TRBD1 (6 bases). V shed 7 bases and J shed 1 base, with 16 bases lying between them. The CDR3 length is 15 residues. Germline assignment: CDR1 LNHDA and CDR2 SQIVND (reference sequence). The CDR3 DNA is TGTGCCAGTATTCCTCTTGGACAGACGAACACTGAAGCTTTCTTT. This codes for CASIPLGQTNTEAFF. The variable domain in full, with the rest retrieved from reference TRBV19 and TRBJ1-1, is DGGITQSPKYLFRKEGQNVTLSCEQNLNHDAMYWYRQDPGQGLRLIYYSQIVNDFQKGDIAEGYSVSREKKESFPLTVTSAQKNPTAFYLCASIPLGQTNTEAFFGQGTRLTVV.